This TCR beta chain appears in the sequencing data of a study of beta chain features in type 1 diabetes (dated by TCRdb to 2016 to 2019). Regarding the study in general: Patients and healthy donors did not differ in mean age, gender distribution, total cell number or subset yield. Whereas all 28 donors provided naive and central memory subsets, regulatory and stem cell-like memory subsets were isolated from just 8 patients and roughly eight healthy donors. A total of about 100,000,000 sorted cells were examined across all samples, and RNA yield correlated strongly with the number of cells per subset. In the study, recently diagnosed type 1 diabetes patients and matched healthy donors were compared on the TCRB repertoires of their sorted circulating CD4+ T cell subsets. Summary of the overall study and its limitations: In all four CD4+ subsets, TCRB CDR3 length was moderately but significantly shorter in type 1 diabetes patients. Patients with type 1 diabetes made fewer insertions and deleted more nucleotides at VDJ recombination sites, implying thymic rearrangement abnormalities. PCR may preferentially amplify shorter templates, but because patient and control samples were amplified and corrected together, any resulting skew would affect both groups equally. Only small numbers of individuals were included in the HLA sub-analyses, which left unresolved whether HLA type had any influence on TCRB rearrangement. Naive, central memory and regulatory TCRB repertoires appeared to be more similar among patients than among healthy donors. Because cDNA was sequenced instead of genomic DNA, highly expressing activated cells could be over-represented, though the groups showed no difference in activation or CD3 levels.

This clone was counted a few times. Its antigen specificity is not known. There are no base qualities to consult, and no much larger clone falls within one base. All of the isolated RNA was reverse transcribed with the High Capacity cDNA Reverse Transcription Kit, so expressed TCRB transcripts were sequenced. Deep immunoSEQ sequencing was applied to naive, central memory and regulatory T cell samples, giving an average of roughly 3.5 million total reads per sample. Sorted cells were lysed in RLT buffer and RNA was extracted with DNase-treated RNeasy Micro or Mini kits, depending on cell number. Each cell subset was processed on its own to prevent cross-contamination, while patient and healthy donor samples were processed together. The immunoSEQ multiplex PCR was used to amplify TCRB sequences from cDNA, generating 87-bp fragments that spanned the CDR3 region. Amplicons were sequenced on the Illumina HiSeq platform. As for how the authors treated the data: Synthetic template baselines were used to correct PCR bias computationally, reads within Hamming distance 2 were collapsed, and singletons that could not be merged were discarded. Reads were aligned against IMGT to assign V, D and J genes, CDR3 length and insertions or deletions at six rearrangement sites. Clonotype counts were normalized to sorted cell number within each subset before computing true diversity and Gini coefficients with the tcR R package. The overlap coefficient, calculated on TCRB nucleotide sequences, was used to measure repertoire sharing. Out-of-frame TCRB sequences from naive cells were analyzed as a proxy for the pre-selection repertoire. Held by TCRdb, this immuneACCESS table contains in-frame sequences only and omits some clones. Under half of the omission traces to an unresolved V gene where checked; the cause of the rest is unknown. V and J calls plus clone size are reproduced from that table; the DNA served to infer D and trimming. Counted in this sample were approximately 600,000 clones; roughly an eighth of them appeared once. The top ten hold more than 0.09% of the sample.

From each donor, a single peripheral blood sample of around 120 mL on average was drawn into heparinised tubes. A BD FACSAria II and a panel including CD45RO, CCR7, CD25, CD127, CD95 and CD27 were used to sort naive, central memory, regulatory and stem cell-like memory CD4+ T cells. A purity above 98% was achieved for all sorted populations. PBMCs were separated immediately by Lymphoprep density gradient centrifugation and were stained directly, without being cultured. So that batch effects would be minimized, each experiment stained and sorted samples in pairs, pairing one healthy donor with one patient. The germline V gene yields SGHRS for CDR1 and YFSETQ for CDR2. Trimming removed 1 base from V and 6 bases from J, leaving 12 bases between the germline ends. Spanning cysteine to phenylalanine, the CDR3 consists of 14 amino acids. CDR3 DNA only is kept here, 42 bases in frame from base 1.

The sequence links TRBV5-1 to TRBJ2-3; tentative D gene TRBD1, with 6 bases matching. This sequence was found in a young man with type 1 diabetes. The sequencing input was naive CD4+ T cells from blood. The cell subset or site label of this sample denotes: true naive CD4+ T cells. The CDR3 in this case is CASSLTRGHDTQYF. The DNA reads TGCGCCAGCAGCTTGACCAGGGGACATGATACGCAGTATTTT.